These 15 T cell receptor beta chains were sequenced from one sample in a study of Graves' ophthalmopathy and Graves' hyperthyroidism. For repertoire sequencing, the TCR beta CDR3 regions were amplified from RNA transcripts. Second-round multiplex PCR came after first-round RT-PCR with HTBI primers. Each CDR3 protein is one row after TCRdb ran MiXCR on the multiplex PCR reads. The sample has roughly 300,000 distinct CDR3 sequences, roughly 16% seen once. The sample comprised peripheral blood. Receptors were obtained from an adult man with Graves' ophthalmopathy.

This clonotype was detected only a few times. A junction boundary mismatches the germline segment, possibly from a read error. The chain joins TRBV30 to TRBJ2-7; 7 bases are a match to TRBD1. CDR3 size: 12 residues. CDR1 GTSNPN and CDR2 SVGIG come from the germline V gene (reference sequence). The CDR3 loop is CAWSYTGTAFNF. CDR3 sequence (DNA): TGTGCCTGGAGTTATACCGGGACAGCCTTCAACTTC. Looking up the rest from reference TRBV30 and TRBJ2-7 gives the full variable domain: SQTIHQWPATLVQPVGSPLSLECTVEGTSNPNLYWYRQAAGRGLQLLFYSVGIGQISSEVPQNLSASRPQDRQFILSSKKLLLSDSGFYLCAWSYTGTAFNFGPGTRLTVT.

Notes on this clonotype: No conserved phenylalanine or tryptophan is present at the end of the CDR3, so a read error is the likely explanation. The chain combines TRBV6-5 with TRBJ2-7; D is possibly TRBD2 (6 bases). V was pared by 0 bases and J by 2 bases, with 17 bases between. The length of the CDR3 is 17 residues. CDR1 and CDR2 (germline): MNHEY, SVGAGI. CDR3: CASSYSRLVGTTYEQYL. The CDR3, as DNA: TGTGCCAGCAGTTACTCCCGACTAGTGGGAACAACCTACGAGCAGTACCTC.

At least ten counts were recorded for this clonotype. V usage is TRBV5-1 and J usage is TRBJ2-7; the match to TRBD2 covers 7 bases. The J segment lost 0 bases and the V segment lost 5 bases, leaving 8 bases of the junction unmatched. The CDR3 runs 15 residues. From germline, CDR1 is SGHRS and CDR2 YFSETQ. The CDR3 DNA reads TGCGCCAGCAGGATGAGCGGGGCCACCTCCTACGAGCAGTACTTC. It codes for CASRMSGATSYEQYF.

The gene calls are TRBV12-3 or TRBV12-4 and TRBJ1-1, with a tentative D call TRBD1 (5 bases). The CDR3 runs to 14 residues. V lost 3 bases and J lost 0, with 8 bases in between. In DNA form, the CDR3 reads TGTGCCAGCAGTTTTCGACAGTTGAACACTGAAGCTTTCTTT. This encodes CASSFRQLNTEAFF.

CDR3: CASSFSTGFGGYTF. DNA of the CDR3: TGTGCCAGCAGTTTTTCGACAGGATTTGGCGGCTACACCTTC. The rearrangement uses TRBV12-3 or TRBV12-4 and TRBJ1-2; maybe TRBD1 (6 bases). The V and J ends lost 3 bases and 8 bases respectively, with 16 bases between them. The CDR3 contains 14 residues.

The sample holds many counts of this clonotype. This rearrangement joins TRBV11-2 to TRBJ1-6; no clear D. CDR3 size: 12 residues. Germline CDR1 is SGHAT and CDR2 is FQNNGV. V dropped 2 bases and J dropped 12 bases, with 8 bases sitting between them. The CDR3 is CASSLPGGPLHF. The CDR3 nucleotides are TGTGCCAGCAGCTTACCGGGTGGACCCCTCCACTTT.

This clonotype showed up just a few times. The chain carries TRBV6-5 and TRBJ2-4; D is ambiguous. Between the trimmed V and J ends, which lost 0 bases and 0 bases, there was a span of 9 bases. The CDR3 covers 16 residues. Germline V CDR1 and CDR2: MNHEY, SVGAGI. CDR3 amino acids: CASSYSGRLAKNIQYF. The CDR3 nucleotides are TGTGCCAGCAGTTACTCCGGACGTTTAGCCAAAAACATTCAGTACTTC.

This clonotype turned up a few times. The chain combines TRBV11-2 with TRBJ1-2; D call uncertain. The CDR3 length is 18 residues. Trimming pared 5 bases from V and 1 base from J, leaving 23 bases between. The germline V gene encodes CDR1 SGHAT and CDR2 FQNNGV. CDR3 loop: CASSPTGQLRPNNYGYTF. CDR3 coding DNA: TGTGCCAGCAGCCCAACGGGCCAGTTACGACCCAATAACTATGGCTACACCTTC.

The V call is TRBV4-1, the J call TRBJ1-1; D uncertain. Germline V gene lookup returns CDR1 MGHRA and CDR2 YSYEKL. With 1 base removed from V and 5 bases from J, the gap between germline ends came to 14 bases. CDR3 size: 15 residues. CDR3 in DNA: TGCGCCAGCAGCCAAGTCCTACGAGGAGGAACTGAAGCTTTCTTT. Translated: CASSQVLRGGTEAFF.

This clonotype was detected ten times or more. The rearrangement links TRBV29-1 to TRBJ2-7; 7 positions match TRBD2. CDR1 and CDR2 from the germline V gene are SQVTM and ANQGSEA. With V trimmed by 5 bases and J by 2 bases, 9 bases remained unmatched. This CDR3 contains 14 residues. The CDR3 sequence: CSVLGGRQTYEQYF. The CDR3, as DNA: TGCAGCGTTTTAGGCGGGAGACAAACCTACGAGCAGTACTTC.

This clonotype was detected only a few times. The chain has TRBV6-5 and TRBJ2-7, with 8 bases identical to TRBD1. The CDR3 has 14 amino acids. The germline V gene encodes CDR1 MNHEY and CDR2 SVGAGI. After removal of 4 bases from V and 7 bases from J, the junction contained 9 bases not matched to a gene. The CDR3: CASSSGRGRVEQYF. CDR3 bases: TGTGCCAGCAGTTCGGGCAGGGGGCGTGTAGAGCAGTACTTC.

Ten or more counts support this clonotype. The chain is built from TRBV5-6 and TRBJ2-7; tentatively, D is TRBD1 (6 bases). Germline V gene sequence: CDR1 SGHDT, CDR2 YYEEEE. Trimming cost V 4 bases and J 3 bases, with 17 bases left between them. The CDR3 consists of 15 residues. CDR3 residues: CASSDLSQGNYEQYF. The CDR3 nucleotides are TGTGCCAGCAGCGACCTATCTCAGGGGAACTACGAGCAGTACTTC.

In this sample, this clonotype turned up many times. The chain carries TRBV9 and TRBJ2-5; 12 bases line up with TRBD1. In germline, CDR1 is SGDLS, CDR2 YYNGEE. V lost 2 bases, J lost 5 bases, and 4 bases stayed unmatched. The CDR3 consists of 15 residues. The CDR3, as DNA: TGTGCCAGCAGCGTCGGGACAGGGGGCAGGGAGACCCAGTACTTC. Amino acid sequence: CASSVGTGGRETQYF.

This clonotype was counted ten times or more. The chain carries TRBV27 and TRBJ1-6; 8 nucleotides agree with TRBD1. CDR3 length equals 19 residues. V was pared by 4 bases and J by 11 bases, with 22 bases of the junction left unmatched. Germline V lookup: CDR1 MNHEY, CDR2 SMNVEV (reference sequence). The CDR3 loop reads CASSSRPFDRGGCITPLHF. The CDR3 coding sequence is TGTGCCAGCAGTTCCCGACCATTTGACAGGGGCGGCTGTATTACACCCCTCCACTTT.

Comment on this clonotype: At one end, the junction sequence differs from germline, possibly due to a read error. The chain has TRBV11-2 and TRBJ2-5; D is unclear. The V gene's germline CDR1 is SGHAT and CDR2 FQNNGV. The CDR3 has 12 amino acids. The CDR3 protein is CASSLVQEAQYF. In DNA form, the CDR3 reads TGTGCCAGCAGCTTAGTTCAAGAGGCCCAGTACTTC.